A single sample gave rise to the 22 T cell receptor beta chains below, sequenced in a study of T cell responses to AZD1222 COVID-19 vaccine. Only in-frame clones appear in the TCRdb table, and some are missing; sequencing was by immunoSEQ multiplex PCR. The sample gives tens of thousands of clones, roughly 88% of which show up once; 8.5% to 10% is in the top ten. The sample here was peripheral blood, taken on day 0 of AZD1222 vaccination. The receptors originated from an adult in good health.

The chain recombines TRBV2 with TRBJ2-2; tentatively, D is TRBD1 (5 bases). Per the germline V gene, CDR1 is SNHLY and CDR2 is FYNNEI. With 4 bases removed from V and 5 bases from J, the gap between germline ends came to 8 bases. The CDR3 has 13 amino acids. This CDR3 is CASSVDSTGELFF. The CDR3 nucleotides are TGTGCCAGCAGTGTTGACAGTACCGGGGAGCTGTTTTTT.

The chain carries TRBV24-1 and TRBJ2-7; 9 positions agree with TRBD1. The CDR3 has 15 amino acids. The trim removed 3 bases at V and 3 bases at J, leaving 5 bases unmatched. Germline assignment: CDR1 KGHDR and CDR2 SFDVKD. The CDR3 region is CATSDPGQGLYEQYF. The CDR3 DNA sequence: TGTGCCACCAGTGATCCGGGACAGGGCCTCTACGAGCAGTACTTC.

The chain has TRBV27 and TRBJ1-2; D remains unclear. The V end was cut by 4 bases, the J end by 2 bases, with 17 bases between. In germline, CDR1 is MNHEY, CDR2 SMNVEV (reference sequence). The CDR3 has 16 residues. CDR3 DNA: TGTGCCAGCAGTTCCCTCGGACTCTCACCCAACTATGGCTACACCTTC. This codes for CASSSLGLSPNYGYTF.

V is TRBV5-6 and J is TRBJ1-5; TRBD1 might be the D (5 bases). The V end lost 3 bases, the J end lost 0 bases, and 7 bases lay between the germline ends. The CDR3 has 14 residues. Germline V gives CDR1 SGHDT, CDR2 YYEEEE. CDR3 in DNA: TGTGCCAGCAGCTGGGGCGTTAGCAATCAGCCCCAGCATTTT. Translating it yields CASSWGVSNQPQHF.

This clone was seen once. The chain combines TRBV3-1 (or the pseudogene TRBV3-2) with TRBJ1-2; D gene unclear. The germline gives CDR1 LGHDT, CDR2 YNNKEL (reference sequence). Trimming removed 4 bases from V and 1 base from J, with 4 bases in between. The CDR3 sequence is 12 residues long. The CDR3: CASSLNNYGYTF. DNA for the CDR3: TGTGCCAGCAGCCTCAATAACTATGGCTACACCTTC.

In nucleotides, the CDR3 is TGTGCCAGCAGCCCCAGAACAGGGGTCAATCAGCCCCAGCATTTT. Translated: CASSPRTGVNQPQHF. The chain employs TRBV7-2 and TRBJ1-5; 7 bases align to TRBD1. The junction had 7 bases not matched to a gene; V was cut back by 5 bases and J by 3 bases. This CDR3 comprises 15 residues. CDR1 is SGHTA, CDR2 FQGNSA, per germline.

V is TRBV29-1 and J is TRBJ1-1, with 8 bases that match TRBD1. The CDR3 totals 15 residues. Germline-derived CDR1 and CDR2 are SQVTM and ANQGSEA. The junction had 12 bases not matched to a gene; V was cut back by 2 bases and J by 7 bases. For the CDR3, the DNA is TGCAGCGTTGAACCACGCGCCCAGGGGGCCAGTGAAGCTTTCTTT. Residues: CSVEPRAQGASEAFF. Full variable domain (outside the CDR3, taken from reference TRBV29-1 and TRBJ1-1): SAVISQKPSRDICQRGTSLTIQCQVDSQVTMMFWYRQQPGQSLTLIATANQGSEATYESGFVIDKFPISRPNLTFSTLTVSNMSPEDSSIYLCSVEPRAQGASEAFFGQGTRLTVV.

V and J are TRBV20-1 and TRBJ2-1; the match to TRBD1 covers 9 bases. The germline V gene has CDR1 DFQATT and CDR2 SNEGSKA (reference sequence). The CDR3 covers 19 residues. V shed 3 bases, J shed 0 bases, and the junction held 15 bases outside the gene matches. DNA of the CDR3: TGCAGTGCTAGTGATCCGTCCCGGGACAGGGAACGCTCCTACAATGAGCAGTTCTTC. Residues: CSASDPSRDRERSYNEQFF.

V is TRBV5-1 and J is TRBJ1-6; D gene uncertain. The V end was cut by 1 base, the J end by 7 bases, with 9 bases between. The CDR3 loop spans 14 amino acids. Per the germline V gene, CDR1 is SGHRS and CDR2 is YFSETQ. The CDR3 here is CASSLNSQNSPLHF. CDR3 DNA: TGCGCCAGCAGCTTGAATTCACAGAATTCACCCCTCCACTTT.

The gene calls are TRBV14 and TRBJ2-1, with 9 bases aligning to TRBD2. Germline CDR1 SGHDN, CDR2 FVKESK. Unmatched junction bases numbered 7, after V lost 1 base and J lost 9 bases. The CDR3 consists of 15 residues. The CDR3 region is CASSQASGMVFEQFF. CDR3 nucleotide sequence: TGTGCCAGCAGCCAAGCTAGCGGGATGGTGTTTGAGCAGTTCTTC.

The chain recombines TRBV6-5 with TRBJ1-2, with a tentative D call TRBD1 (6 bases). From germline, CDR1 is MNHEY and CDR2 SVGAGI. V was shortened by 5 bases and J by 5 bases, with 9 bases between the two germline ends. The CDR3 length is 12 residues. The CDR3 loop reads CASSTTGYGYTF. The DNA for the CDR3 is TGTGCCAGCAGTACCACAGGGTATGGCTACACCTTC.

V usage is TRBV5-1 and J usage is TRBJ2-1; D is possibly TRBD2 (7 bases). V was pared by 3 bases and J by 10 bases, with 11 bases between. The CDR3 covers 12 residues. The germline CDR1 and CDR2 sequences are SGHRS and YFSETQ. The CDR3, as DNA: TGCGCCAGCAGCTGGGGGGGCCCGGAGCAGTTCTTC. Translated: CASSWGGPEQFF.

The CDR3 nucleotides read TGTGCCGGAGGCCAGGGGACACAACTCACAGATACGCAGTATTTT. This sequence encodes CAGGQGTQLTDTQYF. This rearrangement joins TRBV30 to TRBJ2-3, with D possibly TRBD1 on 6 matching bases. Trimming cost V 8 bases and J 2 bases, with 20 bases left between them. This CDR3 spans 15 amino acids. The germline V gene has CDR1 GTSNPN and CDR2 SVGIG (reference sequence).

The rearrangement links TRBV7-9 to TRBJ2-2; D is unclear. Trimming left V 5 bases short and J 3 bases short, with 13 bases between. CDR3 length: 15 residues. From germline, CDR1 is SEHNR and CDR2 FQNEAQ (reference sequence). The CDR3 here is CASSPPLGYTGELFF. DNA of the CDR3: TGTGCCAGCAGCCCCCCCTTGGGCTACACCGGGGAGCTGTTTTTT.

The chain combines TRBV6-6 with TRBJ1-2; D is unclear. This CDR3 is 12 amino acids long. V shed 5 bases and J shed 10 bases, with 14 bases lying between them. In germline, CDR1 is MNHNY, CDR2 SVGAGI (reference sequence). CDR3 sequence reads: CASSQNLHVYTF. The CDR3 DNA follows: TGTGCCAGCAGTCAGAATCTTCACGTCTACACCTTC.

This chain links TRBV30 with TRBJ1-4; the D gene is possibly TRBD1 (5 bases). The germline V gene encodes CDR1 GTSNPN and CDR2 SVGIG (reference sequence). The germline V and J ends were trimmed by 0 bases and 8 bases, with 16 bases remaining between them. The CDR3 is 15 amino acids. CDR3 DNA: TGTGCCTGGAGTGTGATGGGGCTGGCGAGGGAAAAACTGTTTTTT. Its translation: CAWSVMGLAREKLFF.

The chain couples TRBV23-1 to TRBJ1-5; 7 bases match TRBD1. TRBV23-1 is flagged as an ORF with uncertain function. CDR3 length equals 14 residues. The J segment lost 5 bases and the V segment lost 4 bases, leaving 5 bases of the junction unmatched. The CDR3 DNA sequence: TGCGCCAGCAGTCTTACAGGGGTTTATCAGCCCCAGCATTTT. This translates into CASSLTGVYQPQHF.

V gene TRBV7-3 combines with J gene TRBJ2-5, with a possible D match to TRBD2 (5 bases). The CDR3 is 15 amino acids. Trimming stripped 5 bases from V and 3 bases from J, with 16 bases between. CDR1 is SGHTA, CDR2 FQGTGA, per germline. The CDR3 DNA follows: TGTGCCAGCAGCCGCCTTGCCGGGAAAGAAGAGACCCAGTACTTC. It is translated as CASSRLAGKEETQYF.

The CDR3 reads CASGLGDSYEKLFF. The CDR3 DNA sequence: TGTGCTAGTGGTTTGGGGGACAGCTATGAAAAACTGTTTTTT. V gene TRBV12-5 combines with J gene TRBJ1-4, with 7 bases aligning to TRBD1. Germline CDR1 and CDR2: LGHNT and FRNRAP. V dropped 1 base and J dropped 6; count of bases not matched to a gene: 2. The CDR3 has 14 amino acids.

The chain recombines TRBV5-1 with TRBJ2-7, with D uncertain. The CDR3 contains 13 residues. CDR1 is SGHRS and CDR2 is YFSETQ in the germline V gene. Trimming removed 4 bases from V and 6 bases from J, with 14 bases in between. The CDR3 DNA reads TGCGCCAGCAGCCAACCTACGATGGGCGAGCAGTACTTC. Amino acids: CASSQPTMGEQYF.

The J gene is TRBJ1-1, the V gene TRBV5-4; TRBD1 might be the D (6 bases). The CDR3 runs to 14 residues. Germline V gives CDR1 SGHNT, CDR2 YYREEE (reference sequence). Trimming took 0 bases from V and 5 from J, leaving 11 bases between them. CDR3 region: CASSLVGDNTEAFF. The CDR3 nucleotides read TGTGCCAGCAGCTTGGTAGGGGACAATACTGAAGCTTTCTTT.

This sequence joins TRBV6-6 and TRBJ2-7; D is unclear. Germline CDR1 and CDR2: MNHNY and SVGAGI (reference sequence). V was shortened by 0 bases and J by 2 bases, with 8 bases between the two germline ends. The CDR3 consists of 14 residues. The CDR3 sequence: CASSYSSRTYEQYF. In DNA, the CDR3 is TGTGCCAGCAGTTACTCGAGCAGGACCTACGAGCAGTACTTC.